This T cell receptor (beta chain) was sequenced in a study of spatial heterogeneity in lung cancer. Sample time point: sample taken at primary tumor resection. There were 70 to 80 donors, all of them untreated patients with early-stage non-small cell lung cancer. MiXCR, run by TCRdb on the 5' RACE reads, gives a single entry per CDR3 protein. The table shows fewer than 6,000 distinct CDR3 sequences, with about 5.1% occurring only once. The receptor comes from a female donor with early-stage non-small cell lung cancer. The material sequenced was normal lung tissue next to the tumor, taken at surgery.

As DNA, the CDR3 is TGTGCCAGCTCCGCCAACGACCCCCGAGAGACCCAGTACTTC. Encoded protein: CASSANDPRETQYF. The chain links TRBV12-3 or TRBV12-4 to TRBJ2-5; no reliable D call. CDR3 length: 14 amino acids. Trimming stripped 8 bases from V and 4 bases from J, with 17 bases between.